The clone carrying this T cell receptor beta chain was counted a few times. The antigen remains undetermined. Germline CDR1 and CDR2: DFQATT and SNEGSKA (reference sequence). This CDR3 has 14 amino acids. V was clipped by 3 bases and J by 2 bases, with 12 bases between them. TCRdb re-derived calls from the 5' RACE reads in MiXCR, one entry per CDR3 protein. This table holds fewer than 450,000 distinct CDR3 sequences, around 8.1% found once. The data are from a study of T cells after yellow fever vaccination. Findings of the study overall: Re-detected after boosting: most primary clones, approximately 97% of CD4 and roughly 88% of CD8.

The chain links TRBV20-1 to TRBJ2-3; no reliable D call. The starting material was PBMCs, obtained about 49 days after the first yellow fever vaccination. The clonotype was recovered from a man aged 18 to 35 who received the YFV17D yellow fever vaccine. CDR3 amino acids: CSARVNLATDTQYF. The CDR3 DNA reads as TGCAGTGCTAGGGTAAATCTGGCCACAGATACGCAGTATTTT.